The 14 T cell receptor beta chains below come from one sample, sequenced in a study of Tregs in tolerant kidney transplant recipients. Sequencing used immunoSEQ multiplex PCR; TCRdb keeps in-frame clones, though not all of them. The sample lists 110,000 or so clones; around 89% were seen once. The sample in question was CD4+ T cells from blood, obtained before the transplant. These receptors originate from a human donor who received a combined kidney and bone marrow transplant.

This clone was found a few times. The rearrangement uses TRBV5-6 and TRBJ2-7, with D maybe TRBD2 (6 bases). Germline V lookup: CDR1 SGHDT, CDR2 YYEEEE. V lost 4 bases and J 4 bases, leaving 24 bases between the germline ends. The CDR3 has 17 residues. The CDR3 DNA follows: TGTGCCAGCAGCCCAACCCCCGGCGGGGTCCTCAGGTACGAGCAGTACTTC. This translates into CASSPTPGGVLRYEQYF.

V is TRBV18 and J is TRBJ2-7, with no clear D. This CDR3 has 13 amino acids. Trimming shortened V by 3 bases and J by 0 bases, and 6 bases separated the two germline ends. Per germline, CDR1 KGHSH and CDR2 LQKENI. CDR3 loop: CASSPPSSYEQYF. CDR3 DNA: TGTGCCAGCTCACCTCCCAGCTCCTACGAGCAGTACTTC.

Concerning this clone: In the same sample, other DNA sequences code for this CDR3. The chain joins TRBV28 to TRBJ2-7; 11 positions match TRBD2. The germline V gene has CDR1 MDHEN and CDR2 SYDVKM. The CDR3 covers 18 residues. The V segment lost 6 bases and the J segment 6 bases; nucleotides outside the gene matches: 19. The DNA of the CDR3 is TGTGCCAGCAGCCCCAGACAGGGGCTAGCGGGAGGTGGGCGCGAGCAGTACTTC. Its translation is CASSPRQGLAGGGREQYF.

The CDR3 DNA follows: TGTGCCAGCGGGATGGGACTAGCGGGAGGAGGGGAGACCCAGTACTTC. It specifies CASGMGLAGGGETQYF. The rearrangement joins TRBV5-4 to TRBJ2-5, with 15 bases that match TRBD2. Germline-derived CDR1 and CDR2 are SGHNT and YYREEE (reference sequence). Trimming cost V 7 bases and J 5 bases; bases outside gene matches: 9. The CDR3 sequence is 16 residues long.

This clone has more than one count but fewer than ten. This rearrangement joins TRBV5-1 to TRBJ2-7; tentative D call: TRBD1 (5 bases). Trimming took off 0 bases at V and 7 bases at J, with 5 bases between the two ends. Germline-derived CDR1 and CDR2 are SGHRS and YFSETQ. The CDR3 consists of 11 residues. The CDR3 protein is CASSLEGEQYF. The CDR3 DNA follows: TGCGCCAGCAGCTTGGAGGGGGAGCAGTACTTC.

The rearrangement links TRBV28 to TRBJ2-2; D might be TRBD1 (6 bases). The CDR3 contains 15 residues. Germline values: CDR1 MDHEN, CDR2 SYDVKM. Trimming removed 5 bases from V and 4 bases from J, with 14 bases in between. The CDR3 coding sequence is TGTGCCAGCAGTCCTAACAGGGTAGGCACCGGGGAGCTGTTTTTT. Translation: CASSPNRVGTGELFF.

The CDR3 DNA follows: TGTGCCAGCAGTTTTACAGGGGCGGCCTACGAGCAGTACTTC. This gives the protein CASSFTGAAYEQYF. The rearrangement links TRBV6-5 to TRBJ2-7, with 7 bases that match TRBD1. CDR1 is MNHEY, CDR2 SVGAGI, per germline. The CDR3 spans 14 residues. The V and J ends lost 4 bases and 2 bases, in that order; junction bases with no gene match: 5.

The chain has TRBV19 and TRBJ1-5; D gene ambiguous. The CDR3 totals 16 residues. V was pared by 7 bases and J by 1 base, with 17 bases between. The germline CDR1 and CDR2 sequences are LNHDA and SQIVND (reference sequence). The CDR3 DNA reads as TGTGCCAGTAACTCCCGAGGGCGCGGAAGCAATCAGCCCCAGCATTTT. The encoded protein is CASNSRGRGSNQPQHF.

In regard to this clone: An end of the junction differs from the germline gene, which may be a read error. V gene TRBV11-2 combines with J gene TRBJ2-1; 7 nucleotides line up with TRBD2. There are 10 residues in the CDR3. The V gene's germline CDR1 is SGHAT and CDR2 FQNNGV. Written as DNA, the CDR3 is TGTGCCAGCAGCTTGACTAGCCTAGTCTTC. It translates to CASSLTSLVF.

CDR3 amino acids: CASSEAGTGTYEQYF. CDR3 nucleotide sequence: TGTGCCAGCAGTGAGGCGGGGACAGGGACCTACGAGCAGTACTTC. V is TRBV6-1 and J is TRBJ2-7; 9 bases match TRBD1. The V segment lost 3 bases and the J segment 2 bases; nucleotides outside the gene matches: 5. Germline V gene lookup returns CDR1 MNHNS and CDR2 SASEGT. This CDR3 spans 15 amino acids.

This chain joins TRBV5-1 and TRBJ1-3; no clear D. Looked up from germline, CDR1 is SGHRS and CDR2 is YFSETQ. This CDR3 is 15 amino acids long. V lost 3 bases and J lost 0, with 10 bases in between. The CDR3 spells CASSSVGDSGNTIYF. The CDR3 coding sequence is TGCGCCAGCAGCTCAGTCGGGGACTCTGGAAACACCATATATTTT.

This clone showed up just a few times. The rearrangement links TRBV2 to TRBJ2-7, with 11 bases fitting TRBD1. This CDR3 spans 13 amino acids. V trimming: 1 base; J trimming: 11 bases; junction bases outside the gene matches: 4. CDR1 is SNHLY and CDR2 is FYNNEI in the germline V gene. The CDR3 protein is CASSEGRDRGEYF. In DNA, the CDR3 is TGTGCCAGCAGTGAAGGAAGGGACAGGGGGGAGTACTTC.

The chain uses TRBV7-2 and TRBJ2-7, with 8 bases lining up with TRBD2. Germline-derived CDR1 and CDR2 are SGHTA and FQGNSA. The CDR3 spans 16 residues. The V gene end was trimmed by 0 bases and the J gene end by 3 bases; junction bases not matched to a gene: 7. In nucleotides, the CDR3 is TGTGCCAGCAGCTTAGCCGGCGTGGGACTAGGCTACGAGCAGTACTTC. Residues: CASSLAGVGLGYEQYF.

DNA of the CDR3: TGTGCCAGCCGGACAGGGGGCGCCACCGGGGAGCTGTTTTTT. Encoded protein: CASRTGGATGELFF. V gene TRBV6-5 combines with J gene TRBJ2-2; 11 bases align to TRBD1. Germline CDR1 reads MNHEY; CDR2 reads SVGAGI. The CDR3 sequence is 14 residues long. V shed 8 bases, J shed 4 bases, and the junction held 3 bases outside the gene matches.